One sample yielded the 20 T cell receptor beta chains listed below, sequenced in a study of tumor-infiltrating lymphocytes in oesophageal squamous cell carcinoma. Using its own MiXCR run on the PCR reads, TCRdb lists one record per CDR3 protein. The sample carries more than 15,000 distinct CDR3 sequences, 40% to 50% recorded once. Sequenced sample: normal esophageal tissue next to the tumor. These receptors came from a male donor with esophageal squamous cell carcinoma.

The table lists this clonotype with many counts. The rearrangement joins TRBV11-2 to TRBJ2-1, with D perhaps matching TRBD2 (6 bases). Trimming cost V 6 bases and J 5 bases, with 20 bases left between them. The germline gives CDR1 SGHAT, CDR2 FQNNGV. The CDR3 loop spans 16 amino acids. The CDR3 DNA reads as TGTGCCAGCAGTACGACAACTAGCTATCTCGACAATGAGCAGTTCTTC. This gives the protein CASSTTTSYLDNEQFF.

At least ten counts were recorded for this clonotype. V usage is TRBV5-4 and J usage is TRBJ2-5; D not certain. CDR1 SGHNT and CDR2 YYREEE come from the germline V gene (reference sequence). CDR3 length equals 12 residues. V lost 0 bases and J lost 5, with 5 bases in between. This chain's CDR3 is CASSLDVETQYF. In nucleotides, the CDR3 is TGTGCCAGCAGCTTGGATGTGGAGACCCAGTACTTC.

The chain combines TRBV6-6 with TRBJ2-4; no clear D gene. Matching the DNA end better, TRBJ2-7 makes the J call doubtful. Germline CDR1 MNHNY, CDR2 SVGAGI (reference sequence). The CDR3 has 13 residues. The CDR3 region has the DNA TGTGCCAGCAGTTACTCCTCATTCAGCGAGCAGTACTTC. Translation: CASSYSSFSEQYF.

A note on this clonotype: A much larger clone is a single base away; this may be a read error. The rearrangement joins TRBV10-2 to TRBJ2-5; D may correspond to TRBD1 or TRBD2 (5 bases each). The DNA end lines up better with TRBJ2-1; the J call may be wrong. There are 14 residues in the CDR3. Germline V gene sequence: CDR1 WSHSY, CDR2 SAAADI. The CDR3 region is CASSEPGPHYEQFF. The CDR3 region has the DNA TGCGCCAGCAGTGAGCCGGGACCGCACTACGAGCAGTTCTTC.

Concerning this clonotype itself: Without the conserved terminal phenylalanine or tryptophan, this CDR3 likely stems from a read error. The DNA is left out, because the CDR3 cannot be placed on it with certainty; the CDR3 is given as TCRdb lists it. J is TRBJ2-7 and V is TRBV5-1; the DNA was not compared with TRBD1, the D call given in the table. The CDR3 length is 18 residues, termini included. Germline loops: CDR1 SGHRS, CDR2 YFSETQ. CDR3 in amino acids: CASSLKEDRDDYGYTFGS.

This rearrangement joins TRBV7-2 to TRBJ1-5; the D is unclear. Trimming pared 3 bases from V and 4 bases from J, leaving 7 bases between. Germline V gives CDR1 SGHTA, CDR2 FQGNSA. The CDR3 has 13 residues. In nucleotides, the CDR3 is TGTGCCAGCAGCTTCTCGGGGAATCAGCCCCAGCATTTT. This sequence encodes CASSFSGNQPQHF.

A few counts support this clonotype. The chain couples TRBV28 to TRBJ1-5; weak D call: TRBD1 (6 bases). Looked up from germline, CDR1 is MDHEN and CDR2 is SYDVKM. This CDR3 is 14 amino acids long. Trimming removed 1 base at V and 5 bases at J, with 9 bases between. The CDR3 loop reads CASSLLTGDQPQHF. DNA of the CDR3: TGTGCCAGCAGTTTATTGACAGGCGATCAGCCCCAGCATTTT.

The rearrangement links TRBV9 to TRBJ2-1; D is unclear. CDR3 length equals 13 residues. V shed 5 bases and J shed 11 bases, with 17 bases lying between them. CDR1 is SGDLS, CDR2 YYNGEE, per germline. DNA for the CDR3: TGTGCCAGCAGAGCCGGATCGTCTATGAAGCAGTTCTTC. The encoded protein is CASRAGSSMKQFF. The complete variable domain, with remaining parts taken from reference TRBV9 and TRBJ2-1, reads DSGVTQTPKHLITATGQRVTLRCSPRSGDLSVYWYQQSLDQGLQFLIQYYNGEERAKGNILERFSAQQFPDLHSELNLSSLELGDSALYFCASRAGSSMKQFFGPGTRLTVL.

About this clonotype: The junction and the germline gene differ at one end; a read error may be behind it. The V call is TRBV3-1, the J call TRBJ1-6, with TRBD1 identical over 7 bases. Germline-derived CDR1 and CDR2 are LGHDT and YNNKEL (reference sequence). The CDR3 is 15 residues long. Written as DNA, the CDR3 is TGTGCCAGCAGCCAAGATACAGGGGATGCTTCACCCCTCCACTTC. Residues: CASSQDTGDASPLHF.

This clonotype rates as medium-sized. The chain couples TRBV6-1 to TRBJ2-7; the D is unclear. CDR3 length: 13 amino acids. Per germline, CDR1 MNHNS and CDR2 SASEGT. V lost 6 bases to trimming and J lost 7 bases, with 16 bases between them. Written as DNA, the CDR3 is TGTGCCAGCAGGGACGACTCTGGGTGGGAGCAGTACTTC. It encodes CASRDDSGWEQYF.

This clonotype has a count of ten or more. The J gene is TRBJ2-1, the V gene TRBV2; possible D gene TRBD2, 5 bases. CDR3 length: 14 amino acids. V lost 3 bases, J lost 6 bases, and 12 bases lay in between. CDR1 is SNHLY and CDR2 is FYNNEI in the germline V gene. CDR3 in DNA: TGTGCCAGCAGTGATACGCCGGGAATCAATGAGCAGTTCTTC. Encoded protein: CASSDTPGINEQFF.

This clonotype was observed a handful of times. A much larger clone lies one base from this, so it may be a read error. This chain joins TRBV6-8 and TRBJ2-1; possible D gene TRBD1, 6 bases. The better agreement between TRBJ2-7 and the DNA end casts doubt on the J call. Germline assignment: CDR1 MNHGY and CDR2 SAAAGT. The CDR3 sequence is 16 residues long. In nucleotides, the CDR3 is TGTGCCAGCAGTTACCAGCAGGGGAAGACCTACAATGAGCAGTACTTC. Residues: CASSYQQGKTYNEQYF.

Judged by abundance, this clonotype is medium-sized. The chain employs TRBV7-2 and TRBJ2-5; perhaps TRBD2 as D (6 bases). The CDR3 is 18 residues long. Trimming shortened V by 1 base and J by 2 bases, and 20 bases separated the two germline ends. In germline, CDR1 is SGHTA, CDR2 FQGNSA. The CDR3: CASSLVGTSLARQETQYF. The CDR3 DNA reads TGTGCCAGCAGCTTAGTAGGAACTAGCCTCGCTCGGCAAGAGACCCAGTACTTC.

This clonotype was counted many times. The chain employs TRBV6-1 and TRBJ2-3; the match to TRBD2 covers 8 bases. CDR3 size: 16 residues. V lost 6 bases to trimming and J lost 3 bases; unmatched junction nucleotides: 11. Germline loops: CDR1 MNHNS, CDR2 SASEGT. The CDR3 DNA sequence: TGTGCCAGCAGCACCCCCCCGGGGGGGCCTACAGATACGCAGTATTTT. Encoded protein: CASSTPPGGPTDTQYF.

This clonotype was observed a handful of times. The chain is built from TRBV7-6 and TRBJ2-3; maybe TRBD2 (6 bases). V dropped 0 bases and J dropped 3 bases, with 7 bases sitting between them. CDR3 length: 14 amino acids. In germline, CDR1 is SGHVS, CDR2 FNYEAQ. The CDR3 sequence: CASSLASGTDTQYF. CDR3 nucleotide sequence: TGTGCCAGCAGCTTAGCTAGCGGTACAGATACGCAGTATTTT. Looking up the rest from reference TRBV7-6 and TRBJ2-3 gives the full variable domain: GAGVSQSPRYKVTKRGQDVALRCDPISGHVSLYWYRQALGQGPEFLTYFNYEAQQDKSGLPNDRFSAERPEGSISTLTIQRTEQRDSAMYRCASSLASGTDTQYFGPGTRLTVL.

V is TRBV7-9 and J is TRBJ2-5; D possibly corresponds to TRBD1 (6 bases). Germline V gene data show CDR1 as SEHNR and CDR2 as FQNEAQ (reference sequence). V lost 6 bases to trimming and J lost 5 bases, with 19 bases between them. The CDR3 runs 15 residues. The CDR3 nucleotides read TGTGCCAGCAGAATCGCAGGGGCCGCCGGGGAGACCCAGTACTTC. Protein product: CASRIAGAAGETQYF.

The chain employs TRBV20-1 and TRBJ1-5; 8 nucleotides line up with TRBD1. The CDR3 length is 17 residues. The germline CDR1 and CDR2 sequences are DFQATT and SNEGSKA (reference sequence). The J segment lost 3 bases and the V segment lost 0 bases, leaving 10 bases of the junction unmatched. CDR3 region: CSARDYLAGGYNQPQHF. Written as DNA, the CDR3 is TGCAGTGCTAGAGATTATTTGGCAGGGGGCTACAATCAGCCCCAGCATTTT.

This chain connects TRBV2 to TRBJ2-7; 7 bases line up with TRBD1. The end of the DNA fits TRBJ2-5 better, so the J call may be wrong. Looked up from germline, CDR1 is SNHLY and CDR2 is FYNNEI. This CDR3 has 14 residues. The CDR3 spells CASIDRVVRETQYF. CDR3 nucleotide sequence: TGTGCCAGCATCGACAGGGTCGTAAGAGAGACCCAGTACTTC.

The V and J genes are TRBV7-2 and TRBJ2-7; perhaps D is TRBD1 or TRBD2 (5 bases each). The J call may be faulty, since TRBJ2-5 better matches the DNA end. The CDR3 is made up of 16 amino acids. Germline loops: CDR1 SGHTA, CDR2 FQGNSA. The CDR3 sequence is CASSFPTPPGRETQYF. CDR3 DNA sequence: TGTGCCAGCAGCTTCCCTACCCCCCCGGGACGGGAGACCCAGTACTTC.

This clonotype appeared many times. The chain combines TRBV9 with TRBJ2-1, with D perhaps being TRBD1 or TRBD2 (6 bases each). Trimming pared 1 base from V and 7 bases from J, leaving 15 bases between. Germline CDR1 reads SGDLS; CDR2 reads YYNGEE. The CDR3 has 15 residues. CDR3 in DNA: TGTGCCAGCAGCGTAAGGGGGGTGGCCTGGAATGAGCAGTTCTTC. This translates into CASSVRGVAWNEQFF.